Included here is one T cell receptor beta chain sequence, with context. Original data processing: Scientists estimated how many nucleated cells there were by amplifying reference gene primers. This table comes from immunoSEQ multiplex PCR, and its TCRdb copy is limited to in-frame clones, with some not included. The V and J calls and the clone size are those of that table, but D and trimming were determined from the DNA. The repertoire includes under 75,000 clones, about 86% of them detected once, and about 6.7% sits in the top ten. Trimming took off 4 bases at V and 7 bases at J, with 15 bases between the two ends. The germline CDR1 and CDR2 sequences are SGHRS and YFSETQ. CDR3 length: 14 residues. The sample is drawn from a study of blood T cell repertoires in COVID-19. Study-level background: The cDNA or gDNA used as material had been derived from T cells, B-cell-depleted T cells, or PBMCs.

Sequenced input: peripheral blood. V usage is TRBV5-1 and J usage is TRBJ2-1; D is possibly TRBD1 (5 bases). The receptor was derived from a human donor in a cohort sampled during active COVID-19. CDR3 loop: CASSLDRPGNEQFF. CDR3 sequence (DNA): TGCGCCAGCAGCCTTGACAGACCAGGTAATGAGCAGTTCTTC. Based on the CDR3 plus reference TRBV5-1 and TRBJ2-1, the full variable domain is KAGVTQTPRYLIKTRGQQVTLSCSPISGHRSVSWYQQTPGQGLQFLFEYFSETQRNKGNFPGRFSGRQFSNSRSEMNVSTLELGDSALYLCASSLDRPGNEQFFGPGTRLTVL.